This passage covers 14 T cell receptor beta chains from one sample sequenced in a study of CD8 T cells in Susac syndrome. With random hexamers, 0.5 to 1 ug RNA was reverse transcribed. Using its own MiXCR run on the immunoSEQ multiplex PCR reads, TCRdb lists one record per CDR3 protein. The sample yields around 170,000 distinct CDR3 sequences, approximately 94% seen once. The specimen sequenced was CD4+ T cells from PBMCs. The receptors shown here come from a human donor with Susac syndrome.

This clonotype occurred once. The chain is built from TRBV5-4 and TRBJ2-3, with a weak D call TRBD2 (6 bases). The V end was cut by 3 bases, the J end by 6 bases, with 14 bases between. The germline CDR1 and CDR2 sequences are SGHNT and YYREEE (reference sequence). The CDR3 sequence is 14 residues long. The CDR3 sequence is CASSSGRAGDTQYF. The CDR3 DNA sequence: TGTGCCAGCAGCTCCGGTCGGGCGGGGGATACGCAGTATTTT.

In nucleotides, the CDR3 is TGTGCCAGCAGTTTTCGTTCATCCGAGACCCAGTACTTC. It translates to CASSFRSSETQYF. The chain carries TRBV12-3 or TRBV12-4 and TRBJ2-5, with D hard to call. Trimming cost V 3 bases and J 5 bases, with 10 bases left between them. The CDR3 contains 13 residues.

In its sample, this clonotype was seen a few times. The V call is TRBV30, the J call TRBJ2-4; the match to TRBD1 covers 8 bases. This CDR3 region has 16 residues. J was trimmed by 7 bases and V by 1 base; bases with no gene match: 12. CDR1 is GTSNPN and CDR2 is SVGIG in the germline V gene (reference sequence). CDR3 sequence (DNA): TGTGCCTGGAGTGGCCTCAGGGGGCGTCAGGGGAACATTCAGTACTTC. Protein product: CAWSGLRGRQGNIQYF. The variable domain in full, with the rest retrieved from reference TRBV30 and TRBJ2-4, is SQTIHQWPATLVQPVGSPLSLECTVEGTSNPNLYWYRQAAGRGLQLLFYSVGIGQISSEVPQNLSASRPQDRQFILSSKKLLLSDSGFYLCAWSGLRGRQGNIQYFGAGTRLSVL.

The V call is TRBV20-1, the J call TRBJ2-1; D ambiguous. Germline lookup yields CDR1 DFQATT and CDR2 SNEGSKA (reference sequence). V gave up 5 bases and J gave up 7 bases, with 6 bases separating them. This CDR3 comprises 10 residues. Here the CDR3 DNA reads TGCAGTGCTCCTTTGAATGAGCAGTTCTTC. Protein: CSAPLNEQFF.

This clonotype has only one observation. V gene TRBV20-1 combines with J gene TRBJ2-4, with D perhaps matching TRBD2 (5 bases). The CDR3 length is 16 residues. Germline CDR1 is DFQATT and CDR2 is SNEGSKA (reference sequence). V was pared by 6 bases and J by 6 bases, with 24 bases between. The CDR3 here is CSAPTTGNTLLNIQYF. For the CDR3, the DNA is TGCAGTGCCCCTACGACGGGGAATACCCTTCTAAACATTCAGTACTTC.

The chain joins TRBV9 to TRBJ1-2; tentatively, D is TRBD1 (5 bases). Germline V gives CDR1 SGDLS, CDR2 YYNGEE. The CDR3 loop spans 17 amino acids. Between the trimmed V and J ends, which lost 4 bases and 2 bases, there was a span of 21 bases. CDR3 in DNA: TGTGCCAGCAGCCCTCAAGCCCTCGAACAGGAGAACTATGGCTACACCTTC. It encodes CASSPQALEQENYGYTF.

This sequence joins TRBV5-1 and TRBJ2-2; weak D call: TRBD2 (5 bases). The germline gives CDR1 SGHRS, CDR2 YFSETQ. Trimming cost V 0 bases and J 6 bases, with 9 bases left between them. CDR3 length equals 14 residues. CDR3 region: CASSLEAGPGELFF. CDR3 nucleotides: TGCGCCAGCAGCTTGGAGGCGGGCCCCGGGGAGCTGTTTTTT.

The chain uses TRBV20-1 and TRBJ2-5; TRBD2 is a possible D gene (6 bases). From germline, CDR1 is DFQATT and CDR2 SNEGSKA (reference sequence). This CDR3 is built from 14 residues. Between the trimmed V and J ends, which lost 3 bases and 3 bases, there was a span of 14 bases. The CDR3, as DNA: TGCAGTGCTAGGGACGTATCGGGGGAAGAGACCCAGTACTTC. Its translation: CSARDVSGEETQYF.

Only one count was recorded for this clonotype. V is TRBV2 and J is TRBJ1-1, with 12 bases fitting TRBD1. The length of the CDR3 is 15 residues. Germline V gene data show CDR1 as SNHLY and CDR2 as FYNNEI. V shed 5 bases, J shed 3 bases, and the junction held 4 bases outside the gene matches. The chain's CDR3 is CASSWDRGHDTEAFF. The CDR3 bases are TGTGCCAGCAGTTGGGACAGGGGGCACGACACTGAAGCTTTCTTT.

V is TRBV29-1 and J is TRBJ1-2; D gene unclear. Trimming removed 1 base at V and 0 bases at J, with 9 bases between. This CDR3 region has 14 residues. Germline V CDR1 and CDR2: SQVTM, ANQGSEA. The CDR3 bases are TGCAGCGTTGAAGTGGGATTAGCTAACTATGGCTACACCTTC. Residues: CSVEVGLANYGYTF.

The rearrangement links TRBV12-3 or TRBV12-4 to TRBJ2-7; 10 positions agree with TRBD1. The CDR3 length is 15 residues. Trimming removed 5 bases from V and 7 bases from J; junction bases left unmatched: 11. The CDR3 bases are TGTGCCAGCAGTACGTTCGGGACAGGGGATTTTGAGCAGTACTTC. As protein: CASSTFGTGDFEQYF.

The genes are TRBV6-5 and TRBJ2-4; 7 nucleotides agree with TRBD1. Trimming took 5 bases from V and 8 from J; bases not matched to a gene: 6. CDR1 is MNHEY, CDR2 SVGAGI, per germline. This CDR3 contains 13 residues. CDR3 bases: TGTGCCAGCAGTGAAGGGGGCGAGGACATTCAGTACTTC. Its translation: CASSEGGEDIQYF.

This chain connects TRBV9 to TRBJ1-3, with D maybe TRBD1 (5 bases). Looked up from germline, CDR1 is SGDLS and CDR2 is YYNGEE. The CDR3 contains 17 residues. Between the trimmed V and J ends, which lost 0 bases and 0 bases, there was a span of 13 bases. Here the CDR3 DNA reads TGTGCCAGCAGCGTAGGGTCGGGCGGGGGCTCTGGAAACACCATATATTTT. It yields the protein CASSVGSGGGSGNTIYF.

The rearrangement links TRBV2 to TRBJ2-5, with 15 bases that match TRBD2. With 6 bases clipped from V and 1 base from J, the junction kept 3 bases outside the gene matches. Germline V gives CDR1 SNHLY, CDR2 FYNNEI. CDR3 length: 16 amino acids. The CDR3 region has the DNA TGTGCCAGCAGCCGGACTAGCGGGGGGGCCCAAGAGACCCAGTACTTC. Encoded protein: CASSRTSGGAQETQYF.